What follows describes a single T cell receptor (beta chain). The source of the sample is a study of blood T cell repertoires in COVID-19. Study-level information: PBMCs, B-cell-depleted T cells, or T cells provided the cDNA or gDNA that made up the material.

Produced via immunoSEQ multiplex PCR; TCRdb's table is partial and in-frame only. The data hold approximately 150,000 clones, with roughly nine tenths observed a single time. Germline V CDR1 and CDR2: SGHNT, YENEEA. Trimming at V came to 0 bases and at J to 6 bases, leaving 4 bases not matched to a gene. The CDR3 is 16 amino acids. This TCR derives from a man younger than 35 with COVID-19, enrolled during active disease. Sequenced material: peripheral blood. The V gene is TRBV11-3, the J gene TRBJ2-1; 11 bases map to TRBD1. The CDR3 reads CASSLEGQGARNEQFF. For the CDR3, the DNA is TGTGCCAGCAGCTTAGAAGGACAGGGGGCGCGCAATGAGCAGTTCTTC.